The clone carrying this T cell receptor (beta chain) was counted only a few times. Its antigen remains unidentified. These data are taken from a study of T cell repertoires in cytomegalovirus infection. Study background: Evidence of both CMV infection and a matching HLA type came from public TCR beta signatures.

CDR1 is SEHNR and CDR2 is FQNEAQ in the germline V gene (reference sequence). Trimming took 2 bases from V and 4 from J, leaving 11 bases between them. This CDR3 is 14 amino acids long. TCRdb fed the reads into MiXCR, producing one record per CDR3 protein. The repertoire holds roughly 720,000 distinct CDR3 sequences, 35% seen once, with 2.8% in the top ten. The study, taken as a whole, reports: In two of eight donors, the top clonotype was HLA-C-restricted CMV-specific. Carriage of CMV together with the relevant HLA was identifiable through cumulative public TCR beta family frequency.

The sequence derives from a human donor in good health (CMV status not recorded). Some clones in this sample may be carry-over from other donors' samples. Specimen: PBMCs. V gene TRBV7-9 combines with J gene TRBJ1-1; possible D gene TRBD1, 5 bases. CDR3 coding DNA: TGTGCCAGCAGCTTACAGGCAGGGCCCACTGAAGCTTTCTTT. Its translation: CASSLQAGPTEAFF.